This T cell receptor beta chain was identified during a study of T cells expressing NK-cell markers. A remark on this clonotype: Its cognate antigen is unknown.

CDR3 length equals 16 residues. Germline V CDR1 and CDR2: SGHRS, YFSETQ. Following a re-call of the 5' RACE reads, TCRdb has one entry per CDR3 protein and lacks DNA. The sample table includes 120,000 to 150,000 distinct CDR3 sequences. General study findings and limits: These clonotypes additionally ranked first within the CD3+CD56-NKG2C+ fraction of a few donors. CD8+ T cells in six donors included dominant NKG2C+ clonotypes at roughly 1.0-7.0%.

This TCR was sampled from a man younger than 35 in good health. The chain carries TRBV5-1 and TRBJ2-1. Sequencing was performed on blood T cells: a sorted CD56 or NKG2C T cell subset, CD4+ or CD8+ T cells, or bulk PBMC T cells (not recorded which). Here the CDR3 reads CASSLVYRTSYNEQFF.